Each of the 20 T cell receptor beta chains below was sequenced from the same sample in a study of cytomegalovirus exposure and HLA in healthy donors. It was with 60 Vbeta and 13 Jbeta primers that the PCR ran. Profiled with immunoSEQ multiplex PCR; TCRdb holds only in-frame clones, not every one. Here the sample spans 200,000 to 250,000 clones, more than 65% being singletons. The sequencing sample was made of PBMCs. These receptors originate from a man aged 18 to 30 in good health and CMV-seronegative.

As regards this clone: A junction end diverges from the germline sequence, so it may reflect a read error. The J gene is TRBJ2-1, the V gene TRBV4-1, with D hard to call. Germline assignment: CDR1 MGHRA and CDR2 YSYEKL. The CDR3 spans 15 residues. The CDR3 DNA reads TGCGCCAGCAGACAAGAGGTGGCTTTTGACAATGAGCAGTTCTTC. It encodes CASRQEVAFDNEQFF.

V gene TRBV7-9 combines with J gene TRBJ2-5; no reliable D call. Germline CDR1 reads SEHNR; CDR2 reads FQNEAQ (reference sequence). Trimming took off 4 bases at V and 5 bases at J, with 11 bases between the two ends. The CDR3 spans 13 residues. DNA for the CDR3: TGTGCCAGCAGCTCTCATAACCGGGAGACCCAGTACTTC. Translated: CASSSHNRETQYF.

The V gene is TRBV7-9, the J gene TRBJ2-5; 7 nucleotides match TRBD2. The length of the CDR3 is 13 residues. J gave up 3 bases and V 6 bases, and 4 bases lay outside the gene matches. Per the germline V gene, CDR1 is SEHNR and CDR2 is FQNEAQ (reference sequence). The CDR3 loop reads CASRSGGEETQYF. As DNA, the CDR3 is TGTGCCAGCAGATCGGGAGGAGAAGAGACCCAGTACTTC.

This chain joins TRBV6-1 and TRBJ1-1, with 7 bases that match TRBD1. V trimming: 6 bases; J trimming: 3 bases; junction bases outside the gene matches: 7. Germline V CDR1 and CDR2: MNHNS, SASEGT. The CDR3 is 14 residues long. The CDR3 is CASSSGQRDTEAFF. CDR3 coding DNA: TGTGCCAGCAGCTCGGGACAGCGGGACACTGAAGCTTTCTTT.

This clone was recorded only once. The chain joins TRBV6-4 to TRBJ1-2, with 12 nucleotides matching TRBD1. J gave up 4 bases and V 4 bases, and 4 bases lay outside the gene matches. The CDR3 loop spans 15 amino acids. Germline CDR1 and CDR2: MRHNA and SNTAGT. The CDR3: CASSAGTGGFYGYTF. In nucleotides, the CDR3 is TGTGCCAGCAGTGCCGGGACAGGGGGCTTCTATGGCTACACCTTC.

CDR3 sequence: CASSSPDRAGSPLHF. As DNA, the CDR3 is TGTGCCAGCAGTTCACCTGACAGGGCCGGTTCACCCCTCCACTTT. The rearrangement uses TRBV28 and TRBJ1-6; 7 bases are a match to TRBD1. The CDR3 spans 15 residues. Germline CDR1 MDHEN, CDR2 SYDVKM. V was clipped by 4 bases and J by 9 bases; unmatched bases: 9.

The chain carries TRBV5-6 and TRBJ2-1; unclear D gene. Germline V gene data show CDR1 as SGHDT and CDR2 as YYEEEE. V shed 3 bases and J shed 6 bases, with 7 bases lying between them. The length of the CDR3 is 12 residues. Written as DNA, the CDR3 is TGTGCCAGCAGCTGGAGTGGCAATGAGCAGTTCTTC. This sequence encodes CASSWSGNEQFF. The full variable domain, completed using reference TRBV5-6 and TRBJ2-1, is DAGVTQSPTHLIKTRGQQVTLRCSPKSGHDTVSWYQQALGQGPQFIFQYYEEEERQRGNFPDRFSGHQFPNYSSELNVNALLLGDSALYLCASSWSGNEQFFGPGTRLTVL.

This clone appeared once. J is TRBJ2-3 and V is TRBV5-5, with 11 bases aligning to TRBD1. With V trimmed by 2 bases and J by 6 bases, 11 bases remained unmatched. CDR1 is SGHKS, CDR2 YYEKEE, per germline (reference sequence). The CDR3 contains 17 residues. CDR3 nucleotides: TGTGCCAGCAGCTTTTACCCTGGACAGGGGGCGAGGGATACGCAGTATTTT. Amino acid sequence: CASSFYPGQGARDTQYF.

This clone was detected once. This chain connects TRBV14 to TRBJ1-1; 7 bases line up with TRBD1. The CDR3 spans 14 residues. The junction had 2 bases not matched to a gene; V was cut back by 3 bases and J by 1 base. In germline, CDR1 is SGHDN, CDR2 FVKESK. CDR3 region: CASSQWTGNTEAFF. The CDR3 DNA reads as TGTGCCAGCAGCCAGTGGACAGGGAACACTGAAGCTTTCTTT.

The rearrangement uses TRBV30 and TRBJ2-3, with no clear D. This CDR3 has 14 amino acids. In germline, CDR1 is GTSNPN, CDR2 SVGIG (reference sequence). V was cut by 0 bases and J by 2 bases, with 9 bases left in between. Written as DNA, the CDR3 is TGTGCCTGGAGTGTACTTGTCTACACAGATACGCAGTATTTT. Its translation: CAWSVLVYTDTQYF.

The rearrangement uses TRBV28 and TRBJ2-7; 7 positions match TRBD2. V shed 6 bases, J shed 7 bases, and the junction held 6 bases outside the gene matches. The CDR3 sequence is 12 residues long. Germline assignment: CDR1 MDHEN and CDR2 SYDVKM. For the CDR3, the DNA is TGTGCCAGCAGAGGGCTAGCGGCAGAGCAGTACTTC. Encoded protein: CASRGLAAEQYF.

The gene calls are TRBV7-9 and TRBJ1-1; TRBD1 might be the D (5 bases). Germline V CDR1 and CDR2: SEHNR, FQNEAQ (reference sequence). The ends were cut back, 1 base at V and 3 bases at J, with 9 bases in the middle. The CDR3 is made up of 14 amino acids. The CDR3 DNA follows: TGTGCCAGCAGCTTAGGAGGAGGGGACACTGAAGCTTTCTTT. Residues: CASSLGGGDTEAFF.

The chain combines TRBV7-8 with TRBJ2-5, with 8 bases matching TRBD2. The V gene's germline CDR1 is SGHVS and CDR2 FQNEAQ. The CDR3 has 14 amino acids. The V and J ends lost 4 bases and 2 bases, in that order; junction bases with no gene match: 3. The CDR3 protein is CASSSGGPQETQYF. As DNA, the CDR3 is TGTGCCAGCAGCTCGGGAGGGCCTCAAGAGACCCAGTACTTC.

The chain links TRBV19 to TRBJ2-7, with D possibly being TRBD2 (5 bases). The CDR3 is made up of 14 amino acids. V lost 4 bases, J lost 2 bases, and 12 bases lay in between. Germline V lookup: CDR1 LNHDA, CDR2 SQIVND (reference sequence). The chain's CDR3 is CASSTPGNPYEQYF. The DNA of the CDR3 is TGTGCCAGTAGTACGCCGGGGAACCCCTACGAGCAGTACTTC.

This clone is a singleton in its sample. CDR3 loop: CASSLSSYNEQFF. In DNA, the CDR3 is TGTGCCAGCAGTCTCAGCTCCTACAATGAGCAGTTCTTC. The J gene is TRBJ2-1, the V gene TRBV27; the D is unclear. V was shortened by 5 bases and J by 0 bases, with 5 bases between the two germline ends. CDR3 length equals 13 residues. CDR1 and CDR2 (germline): MNHEY, SMNVEV (reference sequence).

The V gene is TRBV27, the J gene TRBJ1-4, with a possible D match to TRBD1 (6 bases). The V end was cut by 5 bases, the J end by 2 bases, with 12 bases between. CDR3 size: 15 residues. Germline CDR1 reads MNHEY; CDR2 reads SMNVEV (reference sequence). DNA of the CDR3: TGTGCCAGCAGTGTCAACAGGGTCACTAATGAAAAACTGTTTTTT. The encoded protein is CASSVNRVTNEKLFF. The full variable domain, with the rest looked up from reference TRBV27 and TRBJ1-4, is EAQVTQNPRYLITVTGKKLTVTCSQNMNHEYMSWYRQDPGLGLRQIYYSMNVEVTDKGDVPEGYKVSRKEKRNFPLILESPSPNQTSLYFCASSVNRVTNEKLFFGSGTQLSVL.

The J gene is TRBJ2-3, the V gene TRBV6-1, with 9 bases that match TRBD2. Trimming took 6 bases from V and 3 from J; bases not matched to a gene: 7. This CDR3 has 15 amino acids. The germline CDR1 and CDR2 sequences are MNHNS and SASEGT. The CDR3 reads CASRRAGGLTDTQYF. CDR3 DNA: TGTGCCAGCAGGAGAGCGGGAGGACTTACAGATACGCAGTATTTT.

The rearrangement uses TRBV5-1 and TRBJ2-7; 10 bases align to TRBD1. The CDR3 spans 14 residues. Germline V gene sequence: CDR1 SGHRS, CDR2 YFSETQ. V was clipped by 4 bases and J by 3 bases; unmatched bases: 4. This CDR3 reads CASSVGQGVYEQYF. For the CDR3, the DNA is TGCGCCAGCAGCGTAGGACAGGGGGTCTACGAGCAGTACTTC.

The chain uses TRBV5-1 and TRBJ1-1; D is uncertain. The CDR3 sequence is 15 residues long. V lost 4 bases, J lost 3 bases, and 16 bases lay in between. The germline gives CDR1 SGHRS, CDR2 YFSETQ. The CDR3 coding sequence is TGCGCCAGCAGCCGGGTCAGGCTGGAGGACACTGAAGCTTTCTTT. It is translated as CASSRVRLEDTEAFF.

The chain is built from TRBV6-1 and TRBJ2-7; D is possibly TRBD1 (6 bases). Trimming took off 1 base at V and 3 bases at J, with 10 bases between the two ends. The CDR3 runs 14 residues. The germline gives CDR1 MNHNS, CDR2 SASEGT. CDR3 sequence reads: CASSEGTVLYEQYF. The CDR3 DNA reads as TGTGCCAGCAGTGAAGGGACAGTCCTCTACGAGCAGTACTTC.